This is a list of T cell receptor beta chains from one sample in a study of blood T cell repertoires in COVID-19. Sequenced by immunoSEQ multiplex PCR; TCRdb stores in-frame clones only, minus some. The sample has approximately 470,000 clones, about 90% seen once; the top ten hold under 0.85%. Sequencing input: PBMCs or T cells enriched from blood (not recorded which). The source of these receptors is a woman aged 18 to 35 who had recovered from COVID-19. Both conserved end residues are trimmed from each CDR3. A D gene is named only where the DNA matches it firmly.

length: 12
J: TRBJ1-1
D: TRBD1
V: TRBV5-1
CDR3: ASSSWTGNTEAF

length: 14
J: TRBJ2-4
D: TRBD2
V: TRBV2
CDR3: ASRLPGLAAKNIQY

length: 13
J: TRBJ1-1
D: NA
V: TRBV5-4
CDR3: ASSLPQLGSAEAF

length: 13
J: TRBJ2-7
D: TRBD2
V: TRBV6-4
CDR3: ASSVLAGGSYEQY

length: 14
J: TRBJ2-1
D: TRBD2
V: TRBV19
CDR3: ASTMSGLAGGSEQF

length: 11
J: TRBJ2-7
D: NA
V: TRBV25-1
CDR3: ASSAEGVGEQY

length: 15
J: TRBJ2-1
D: TRBD2
V: TRBV3-1/TRBV3-2
CDR3: ASSQDRGGGAYNEQF

length: 15
J: TRBJ1-6
D: TRBD1
V: TRBV5-1
CDR3: ASSSGTGNSYNSPLH

length: 13
J: TRBJ2-1
D: NA
V: TRBV11-2
CDR3: ASSLEIQAGNEQF

length: 13
J: TRBJ1-5
D: NA
V: TRBV5-8
CDR3: ASSLQVTEDQPQH

length: 13
J: TRBJ2-3
D: NA
V: TRBV28
CDR3: ASRTTRRLADTQY

length: 11
J: TRBJ1-5
D: TRBD1
V: TRBV18
CDR3: ASSQDREQPQH

length: 16
J: TRBJ2-5
D: TRBD2
V: TRBV5-4
CDR3: ASSSPPSGGATGETQY

length: 12
J: TRBJ2-7
D: NA
V: TRBV2
CDR3: ASIPATTSYEQY

length: 9
J: TRBJ1-1
D: NA
V: TRBV28
CDR3: ASSQTGEAF

length: 13
J: TRBJ1-4
D: TRBD1
V: TRBV6-5
CDR3: ASRLQGMGGEKLF

length: 13
J: TRBJ1-5
D: NA
V: TRBV7-9
CDR3: ASSPYGGEGQPQH

length: 11
J: TRBJ1-2
D: NA
V: TRBV7-9
CDR3: ASSPDRNYGYT

length: 12
J: TRBJ2-4
D: TRBD1
V: TRBV30
CDR3: AWTPRDRQNIQY

length: 13
J: TRBJ1-6
D: NA
V: TRBV7-8
CDR3: ASSYDRTDNSPLH

length: 16
J: TRBJ1-6
D: NA
V: TRBV7-9
CDR3: ASSLARFADSYNSPLH

length: 12
J: TRBJ1-1
D: NA
V: TRBV30
CDR3: AWSAFTFPGEAF

length: 13
J: TRBJ2-1
D: NA
V: TRBV10-1
CDR3: ASSAQRRSSNEQF

length: 11
J: TRBJ2-7
D: NA
V: TRBV11-2
CDR3: ASSLLVGSEQY

length: 13
J: TRBJ1-3
D: NA
V: TRBV5-4
CDR3: ASSPNGGSGNTIY

length: 12
J: TRBJ1-2
D: NA
V: TRBV7-2
CDR3: ASSFHMGHFGYT

length: 14
J: TRBJ1-1
D: TRBD1
V: TRBV5-1
CDR3: ASSRLSTGANTEAF

length: 11
J: TRBJ1-2
D: NA
V: TRBV14
CDR3: ASSSGGGAGYT

length: 12
J: TRBJ1-1
D: NA
V: TRBV30
CDR3: AWSADLVNTEAF

length: 15
J: TRBJ2-3
D: TRBD2
V: TRBV4-1
CDR3: ASSLRTSGGWTDTQY

length: 14
J: TRBJ2-1
D: TRBD2
V: TRBV24-1
CDR3: ATSEGLAGGRGEQF

length: 13
J: TRBJ1-2
D: NA
V: TRBV11-2
CDR3: ASSLDRIANYGYT

length: 14
J: TRBJ1-3
D: NA
V: TRBV12-5
CDR3: ASGLVLGGGGNTIY

length: 13
J: TRBJ2-3
D: NA
V: TRBV5-1
CDR3: ASTSDSSSTDTQY

length: 11
J: TRBJ1-5
D: NA
V: TRBV11-2
CDR3: ASSLSQSQPQH

length: 13
J: TRBJ2-3
D: NA
V: TRBV5-5
CDR3: ASSLVGESTDTQY

length: 12
J: TRBJ2-5
D: TRBD2
V: TRBV6-1
CDR3: ASSDRWGGETQY

length: 12
J: TRBJ1-5
D: NA
V: TRBV19
CDR3: ASSIDSSNQPQH

length: 12
J: TRBJ1-3
D: NA
V: TRBV28
CDR3: ASSLGGSGNTIY

length: 10
J: TRBJ1-1
D: NA
V: TRBV29-1
CDR3: SVNRENTEAF

length: 13
J: TRBJ1-2
D: NA
V: TRBV5-1
CDR3: ASSLASAGVDGYT

length: 13
J: TRBJ1-1
D: NA
V: TRBV18
CDR3: ASSPWEGSDTEAF

length: 14
J: TRBJ2-3
D: TRBD2
V: TRBV5-8
CDR3: ASSWAGTSEVDTQY

length: 11
J: TRBJ2-1
D: NA
V: TRBV3-1/TRBV3-2
CDR3: ASSLDRDYEQF

length: 17
J: TRBJ1-2
D: TRBD1
V: TRBV7-9
CDR3: ASSELTGAENLFNYGYT

length: 10
J: TRBJ2-1
D: NA
V: TRBV11-2
CDR3: ASSSPNSEQF

length: 11
J: TRBJ1-1
D: NA
V: TRBV6-1
CDR3: ATQRGGQAEAF

length: 11
J: TRBJ1-5
D: NA
V: TRBV28
CDR3: ASGLTRAQPQH

length: 11
J: TRBJ1-5
D: NA
V: TRBV30
CDR3: AWSPGGGQPQH

length: 14
J: TRBJ2-3
D: TRBD1
V: TRBV27
CDR3: ASRQGAGVVTDTQY

length: 13
J: TRBJ1-6
D: NA
V: TRBV7-2
CDR3: ASSLERVKNSPLH

length: 17
J: TRBJ1-1
D: NA
V: TRBV7-2
CDR3: ASSLAGSYDSYMNTEAF

length: 12
J: TRBJ2-7
D: NA
V: TRBV5-1
CDR3: ASSDEDPTYEQY

length: 11
J: TRBJ2-2
D: NA
V: TRBV7-3
CDR3: ASSPSTTGELF

length: 11
J: TRBJ2-2
D: NA
V: TRBV19
CDR3: ALGGGDTGELF